Detailed here is one TCR beta chain. This clonotype was detected only a few times. It lacks a known antigen. The input lacks base qualities; no much larger clone sits a single base away. These data come from a study of vaccination and CD4 T cells after COVID-19 (dated by TCRdb to between 2022 and 2023). About the investigation overall: Convalescent patients had a positive SARS-CoV-2 result on nasal swab PCR, and of these patients, fewer than ten had mild disease and one had severe disease. Post-vaccine blood samples were taken a median of roughly 72 days after the second vaccine dose, with a range of 14 to 241 days. Post-COVID blood samples were collected from convalescent patients a median of approximately 100 days after diagnosis, with a range of about 35 to 180 days. Two doses of either the Pfizer-BioNTech BNT162b2 vaccine (n=8) or the Moderna mRNA-1273 vaccine (n=2) were administered to participants. The convalescent cohort comprised six males and four females, including two Hispanic individuals, seven Caucasians, two Asians and one multiracial person. For a few convalescent patients, samples were collected at an early post-vaccination timepoint (day 14) as well as at a late post-vaccination timepoint (days 161 to 241). In ten to eleven COVID-19 convalescent patients and 4 infection-naive healthy vaccine recipients, the spike-specific CD4+ TCR repertoire before mRNA vaccination was compared with the repertoire after mRNA vaccination.

The method was PCR. Sequencer: Illumina iSeq 100. From the authors' description of their analysis: Non-productive sequences were removed, and CDR3s not starting with C, not ending with F or W, or shorter than 7 amino acids were discarded. Similarity between CDR3 sequences was evaluated in R version 3.6.1 using Levenshtein distances (stringdist) and unrooted phylogenetic trees (ape). Starting from the raw public reads, TCRdb applied fastp trimming at Q25, assembled clones with MiXCR and retained in-frame beta chains. Rows merge per CDR3 protein into single entries with the most common DNA and genes. TCRdb, not the original authors, processed these V and J calls. The sample contains about 29,000 distinct CDR3 sequences, approximately 49% of them found a single time. The top ten clonotypes cover about 5.6% of the sample. The sample's time point label, decoded: late sampling 161 to 241 days after vaccination in three convalescent patients. The convalescent patients' positive SARS-CoV-2 PCR tests fell between March and December 2020, which was before the Alpha, Beta and Delta variants emerged in the United States. Ficoll-Paque Plus gradient centrifugation was used to isolate PBMCs from whole blood, and the isolated PBMCs were then either used fresh or cryopreserved at -140C.

What the work shows at the level of the full study, not this receptor alone: Among the post-vaccine SARS-CoV-2-reactive clones in convalescent patients, a median 86.3% showed up only after vaccination, which suggests vaccine-specific priming. Although the median number of SARS-CoV-2-reactive clonotypes went up from roughly 23 after infection to 35 to 40 after vaccination, the increase was not significant. In convalescent patients, nearly all vaccine-specific clones (304 of 307) were found to be mono-reactive for SARS-CoV-2 spike rather than cross-reactive with common cold coronaviruses. The number of convalescent patients in the study was relatively small, and the study did not examine early timepoints following natural infection.

The CDR3 holds 17 amino acids from the cysteine to the phenylalanine. The entry retains the CDR3 DNA only, 51 bases that are in frame from base 1. Relative to germline, V is 2 bases shorter and J is 7 bases shorter, with 23 bases between their ends. In the germline V gene (reference sequence), CDR1 corresponds to MNHEY and CDR2 to SMNVEV. The sequenced sample was CD4+ T cells from blood, obtained about 7 months after SARS-CoV-2 vaccination. The chain is assembled from TRBV27 and TRBJ1-2; the D segment could be TRBD1, given 6 matching bases. This sequence was found in a human donor who had recovered from COVID-19. The CDR3 protein is CASSLSFMPDRRGGYTF. The nucleotide sequence is given as TGTGCCAGCAGTTTAAGCTTTATGCCCGACAGGAGAGGTGGCTACACCTTC.